One and the same sample provided the 20 T cell receptor beta chains below, sequenced in a study of shared clonotypes between healthy human individuals. Data came from immunoSEQ multiplex PCR; TCRdb stores just in-frame clones and leaves some out. The profile shows 2 million to 2.5 million clones, about nine tenths of them singletons. The source material was naive CD4+ T cells from PBMCs. Subset here: CD45RA+ positively selected. These receptors all stem from a man aged 18-30 years in good health. Some clones in this sample may be carry-over from other donors' samples.

CDR3 coding DNA: TGTGCCAGCTCACCCTATCGGAGCGGGGAGCTGTTTTTT. This sequence encodes CASSPYRSGELFF. The chain combines TRBV18 with TRBJ2-2, with D hard to call. This CDR3 is 13 amino acids long. V lost 3 bases and J lost 7, with 9 bases in between. The germline V gene has CDR1 KGHSH and CDR2 LQKENI. The full variable domain, rest sourced from reference TRBV18 and TRBJ2-2, is NAGVMQNPRHLVRRRGQEARLRCSPMKGHSHVYWYRQLPEEGLKFMVYLQKENIIDESGMPKERFSAEFPKEGPSILRIQQVVRGDSAAYFCASSPYRSGELFFGEGSRLTVL.

J is TRBJ2-7 and V is TRBV25-1; weak D call: TRBD1 (5 bases). The CDR3 is 13 residues long. CDR1 is MGHDK, CDR2 SYGVNS, per germline. Trimming cost V 4 bases and J 6 bases, with 13 bases left between them. CDR3 bases: TGTGCCAGCAGTGCCAACAGGAATGGCGAGCAGTACTTC. Protein sequence: CASSANRNGEQYF.

Concerning this clone itself: Other DNA sequences in the sample encode the same CDR3. The chain carries TRBV5-1 and TRBJ2-1; D not certain. CDR1 SGHRS and CDR2 YFSETQ come from the germline V gene. V was clipped by 4 bases and J by 5 bases, with 10 bases between them. This CDR3 is 13 amino acids long. CDR3 sequence: CASSPQGNNEQFF. The CDR3 region has the DNA TGCGCCAGCAGCCCTCAAGGGAACAATGAGCAGTTCTTC. Based on the CDR3 plus reference TRBV5-1 and TRBJ2-1, the full variable domain is KAGVTQTPRYLIKTRGQQVTLSCSPISGHRSVSWYQQTPGQGLQFLFEYFSETQRNKGNFPGRFSGRQFSNSRSEMNVSTLELGDSALYLCASSPQGNNEQFFGPGTRLTVL.

This clone was seen only a few times. The rearrangement uses TRBV30 and TRBJ1-4, with TRBD1 identical over 9 bases. The junction had 2 bases not matched to a gene; V was cut back by 0 bases and J by 9 bases. The CDR3 has 13 amino acids. The germline V gene encodes CDR1 GTSNPN and CDR2 SVGIG (reference sequence). CDR3 DNA sequence: TGTGCCTGGAGTGTCGACAGGGGGAAAAAACTGTTTTTT. The encoded protein is CAWSVDRGKKLFF.

CDR3 DNA sequence: TGCGCCAGCGCCCCCGGTGCAGGGACAGCAGATACGCAGTATTTT. Translating gives CASAPGAGTADTQYF. The chain has TRBV5-1 and TRBJ2-3, with 7 nucleotides matching TRBD1. The CDR3 length is 15 residues. CDR1 and CDR2 from the germline V gene are SGHRS and YFSETQ. Germline trimming cut 7 bases from V and 4 bases from J; bases unmatched to any gene: 12.

The gene calls are TRBV29-1 and TRBJ1-5; possible D gene TRBD1, 5 bases. In germline, CDR1 is SQVTM, CDR2 ANQGSEA. This CDR3 contains 13 residues. V was clipped by 1 base and J by 11 bases, with 15 bases between them. CDR3 coding DNA: TGCAGCGTTGAAGTTTTTCCCGGGGGGGCCCAGCATTTT. This codes for CSVEVFPGGAQHF.

The V gene is TRBV10-1, the J gene TRBJ2-7; 12 positions agree with TRBD2. This CDR3 has 17 residues. Trimming at V came to 3 bases and at J to 3 bases, leaving 9 bases not matched to a gene. CDR1 WNHNN and CDR2 SYGVQD come from the germline V gene (reference sequence). CDR3 nucleotide sequence: TGCGCCAGCAGTGAAACTGGGACTAGCGGGCAAGACTACGAGCAGTACTTC. Residues: CASSETGTSGQDYEQYF.

The rearrangement links TRBV5-4 to TRBJ2-3, with D possibly being TRBD1 or TRBD2 (5 bases each). Germline-derived CDR1 and CDR2 are SGHNT and YYREEE (reference sequence). Trimming took off 4 bases at V and 3 bases at J, with 15 bases between the two ends. This CDR3 has 15 residues. In DNA, the CDR3 is TGTGCCAGCAGCCCCGGGACGGTGAGGACAGATACGCAGTATTTT. Protein: CASSPGTVRTDTQYF.

This chain uses TRBV2 with TRBJ2-1, with D maybe TRBD2 (6 bases). From germline, CDR1 is SNHLY and CDR2 FYNNEI. The CDR3 extends over 14 amino acids. V was shortened by 6 bases and J by 4 bases, with 13 bases between the two germline ends. The DNA of the CDR3 is TGTGCCAGCAGGGGGGGACTGCAATACAATGAGCAGTTCTTC. Protein: CASRGGLQYNEQFF.

This chain links TRBV19 with TRBJ2-2, with D uncertain. V lost 6 bases to trimming and J lost 2 bases, with 7 bases between them. Germline V CDR1 and CDR2: LNHDA, SQIVND (reference sequence). The CDR3 runs to 13 residues. The CDR3 DNA follows: TGTGCCAGTAGCTGGGATAACACCGGGGAGCTGTTTTTT. The encoded protein is CASSWDNTGELFF.

The genes are TRBV5-1 and TRBJ1-1; D might be TRBD1 (5 bases). Germline values: CDR1 SGHRS, CDR2 YFSETQ. V was pared by 0 bases and J by 0 bases, with 12 bases between. This CDR3 has 16 amino acids. Here the CDR3 reads CASSLVGTAMNTEAFF. The CDR3 coding sequence is TGCGCCAGCAGCTTGGTGGGGACGGCAATGAACACTGAAGCTTTCTTT.

The chain carries TRBV27 and TRBJ1-4; TRBD1 aligns across 9 bases. The CDR3 is 15 residues long. V gave up 6 bases and J gave up 8 bases; unmatched junction bases: 10. Per germline, CDR1 MNHEY and CDR2 SMNVEV (reference sequence). The CDR3 DNA is TGTGCCAGCAGCCTTTACAGGGGGCGAGGAGAAAAACTGTTTTTT. Translated: CASSLYRGRGEKLFF.

The gene calls are TRBV5-1 and TRBJ2-2; the match to TRBD2 covers 11 bases. Per the germline V gene, CDR1 is SGHRS and CDR2 is YFSETQ. This CDR3 region has 17 residues. V lost 1 base, J lost 3 bases, and 5 bases stayed unmatched. The CDR3 nucleotides are TGCGCCAGCAGCTTGCAGGAACTAGCGGGAGACACCGGGGAGCTGTTTTTT. Protein product: CASSLQELAGDTGELFF.

V is TRBV15 and J is TRBJ2-1; D might be TRBD1 or TRBD2, each matching 5 bases. With 4 bases removed from V and 6 bases from J, the gap between germline ends came to 13 bases. The CDR3 totals 14 residues. Germline V gene lookup returns CDR1 LNHNV and CDR2 YYDKDF (reference sequence). CDR3 sequence: CATSNPSGGNEQFF. For the CDR3, the DNA is TGTGCCACCAGCAACCCCAGTGGGGGCAATGAGCAGTTCTTC.

About this clone itself: Additional DNA sequences in this sample encode the identical CDR3. The J gene is TRBJ2-1, the V gene TRBV5-1; perhaps TRBD2 as D (6 bases). There are 15 residues in the CDR3. Trimming left V 0 bases short and J 4 bases short, with 11 bases between. Germline V CDR1 and CDR2: SGHRS, YFSETQ. CDR3 in amino acids: CASSLGGGTYNEQFF. The CDR3 nucleotides are TGCGCCAGCAGCTTGGGGGGCGGGACTTACAATGAGCAGTTCTTC.

V usage is TRBV5-4 and J usage is TRBJ2-7; 8 nucleotides match TRBD2. The CDR3 is 14 amino acids. Trimming at V came to 6 bases and at J to 2 bases, leaving 7 bases not matched to a gene. Germline V gene sequence: CDR1 SGHNT, CDR2 YYREEE (reference sequence). CDR3 coding DNA: TGTGCCAGCACCGGGGGGGGAAGTCCCTACGAGCAGTACTTC. Its translation: CASTGGGSPYEQYF.

Comments on this clone: Different DNA sequences within this sample yield the same CDR3. The V gene is TRBV5-1, the J gene TRBJ2-7; TRBD1 matches at 8 bases. The CDR3 covers 12 residues. V lost 4 bases, J lost 3 bases, and 0 bases stayed unmatched. CDR1 SGHRS and CDR2 YFSETQ come from the germline V gene. The chain's CDR3 is CASSTGGYEQYF. CDR3 nucleotide sequence: TGCGCCAGCAGCACAGGGGGCTACGAGCAGTACTTC.

This sequence joins TRBV9 and TRBJ2-7, with D possibly being TRBD2 (6 bases). V dropped 0 bases and J dropped 5 bases, with 12 bases sitting between them. Germline V gene lookup returns CDR1 SGDLS and CDR2 YYNGEE. The CDR3 is 14 residues long. The CDR3 DNA reads TGTGCCAGCAGCGTAGAAGGAGGGACGCACGAGCAGTACTTC. Protein sequence: CASSVEGGTHEQYF.

The chain recombines TRBV2 with TRBJ2-1; D possibly corresponds to TRBD1 (6 bases). Germline CDR1 and CDR2: SNHLY and FYNNEI. The CDR3 length is 12 residues. V lost 7 bases and J lost 4, with 8 bases in between. The CDR3: CASKGDYNEQFF. In nucleotides, the CDR3 is TGTGCCAGCAAGGGGGATTACAATGAGCAGTTCTTC.

The chain combines TRBV5-1 with TRBJ2-3; 10 nucleotides line up with TRBD2. This CDR3 spans 16 amino acids. J lost 1 base, V lost 1 base, and 3 bases had no gene match. Germline V gene sequence: CDR1 SGHRS, CDR2 YFSETQ. The CDR3, as DNA: TGCGCCAGCAGCTTGCGGACTAGCGGACGCACAGATACGCAGTATTTT. Translating it yields CASSLRTSGRTDTQYF.